Following are 17 T cell receptor beta chains from one sample sequenced in a study of blood T cell repertoires in COVID-19. The method was immunoSEQ multiplex PCR; TCRdb's version includes in-frame clones alone and lacks a portion of them. This sample yields around 180,000 clones, of which about four fifths are seen a single time; 10% to 15% belongs to the top ten. The sample consisted of peripheral blood. The receptors originated from a woman older than 75 with COVID-19, enrolled during active disease.

This clone came up a few times. Distinct nucleotide sequences in the sample also encode this CDR3. The rearrangement joins TRBV4-1 to TRBJ1-2; possibly TRBD1 for D (6 bases). V gave up 3 bases and J gave up 4 bases, with 15 bases separating them. This CDR3 has 15 residues. Germline V CDR1 and CDR2: MGHRA, YSYEKL. CDR3 DNA sequence: TGCGCCAGCAGCCAGCCGACGACAGGAGTCTATGGCTACACCTTC. This translates into CASSQPTTGVYGYTF.

This clone appeared a single time. V usage is TRBV12-3 or TRBV12-4 and J usage is TRBJ1-1, with D tentatively TRBD1 (5 bases). Trimming removed 2 bases from V and 8 bases from J, with 9 bases in between. The CDR3 contains 12 residues. The chain's CDR3 is CASSLLAGEAFF. CDR3 sequence (DNA): TGTGCCAGCAGTTTACTGGCAGGGGAAGCTTTCTTT.

This chain links TRBV28 with TRBJ2-7; possible D gene TRBD2, 6 bases. V dropped 8 bases and J dropped 5 bases, with 16 bases sitting between them. The CDR3 runs 13 residues. Germline V gene lookup returns CDR1 MDHEN and CDR2 SYDVKM. The CDR3 reads CASLPGGFDEQYF. CDR3 bases: TGTGCCAGCCTTCCAGGAGGGTTTGACGAGCAGTACTTC.

The gene calls are TRBV6-5 and TRBJ2-7; D is undetermined. CDR3 length equals 14 residues. Trimming stripped 4 bases from V and 3 bases from J, with 13 bases between. Per germline, CDR1 MNHEY and CDR2 SVGAGI. CDR3 in DNA: TGTGCCAGCAGTTCGACCGGGTCATACTACGAGCAGTACTTC. It codes for CASSSTGSYYEQYF.

This chain links TRBV2 with TRBJ1-2; D perhaps matches TRBD1 (6 bases). The CDR3 is 16 amino acids. Germline lookup yields CDR1 SNHLY and CDR2 FYNNEI. Trimming took 4 bases from V and 4 from J, leaving 19 bases between them. The CDR3 DNA follows: TGTGCCAGCAGTGGAAGCACTACAGGGACCGGCTATGGCTACACCTTC. Protein sequence: CASSGSTTGTGYGYTF.

The chain couples TRBV2 to TRBJ1-2; 12 nucleotides match TRBD1. Germline V gives CDR1 SNHLY, CDR2 FYNNEI. The junction had 14 bases not matched to a gene; V was cut back by 7 bases and J by 5 bases. The CDR3 spans 17 residues. The CDR3 nucleotides are TGTGCCAGCAATACCCCGGGACAGGGGGCAAAAGGTTATGGCTACACCTTC. Protein sequence: CASNTPGQGAKGYGYTF.

This chain joins TRBV5-5 and TRBJ1-2, with D possibly TRBD1 on 6 matching bases. CDR1 is SGHKS and CDR2 is YYEKEE in the germline V gene (reference sequence). V was clipped by 0 bases and J by 2 bases, with 14 bases between them. The CDR3 covers 16 residues. The CDR3 loop reads CASSLEQGRGNYGYTF. CDR3 bases: TGTGCCAGCAGCTTGGAACAGGGAAGGGGGAACTATGGCTACACCTTC.

This rearrangement joins TRBV6-5 to TRBJ2-7, with D maybe TRBD1 (5 bases). The V gene lost 10 bases and the J gene lost 3 bases, with 16 bases spanning the gap. Germline V gene data show CDR1 as MNHEY and CDR2 as SVGAGI. This CDR3 spans 13 amino acids. CDR3 region: CATQWRQSYEQYF. The CDR3 DNA reads TGTGCCACCCAGTGGAGACAGAGCTACGAGCAGTACTTC.

The J gene is TRBJ1-6, the V gene TRBV12-3 or TRBV12-4; the D is unclear. The CDR3 runs to 12 residues. Trimming pared 6 bases from V and 9 bases from J, leaving 9 bases between. The DNA of the CDR3 is TGTGCCAGCAGCCACGGGAGTTCACCCCTCCACTTT. It yields the protein CASSHGSSPLHF.

This rearrangement joins TRBV13 to TRBJ1-2; the D gene is possibly TRBD1 (5 bases). CDR1 is PRHDT, CDR2 FYEKMQ, per germline (reference sequence). The CDR3 loop spans 15 amino acids. Trimming pared 0 bases from V and 2 bases from J, leaving 10 bases between. The CDR3 spells CASSLGARGNYGYTF. In nucleotides, the CDR3 is TGTGCCAGCAGCTTAGGCGCAAGGGGCAACTATGGCTACACCTTC.

This chain connects TRBV4-1 to TRBJ2-4; D might be TRBD2 (6 bases). The CDR3 loop spans 15 amino acids. Trimming removed 3 bases at V and 0 bases at J, with 9 bases between. Germline V gene lookup returns CDR1 MGHRA and CDR2 YSYEKL. The CDR3 sequence: CASSHPGLAKNIQYF. The DNA for the CDR3 is TGCGCCAGCAGCCATCCGGGACTAGCCAAAAACATTCAGTACTTC.

The chain is built from TRBV5-8 and TRBJ1-4; TRBD1 is a possible D gene (5 bases). V gave up 7 bases and J gave up 3 bases, with 19 bases separating them. This CDR3 has 16 amino acids. CDR1 SGHTS and CDR2 YDEGEE come from the germline V gene. The CDR3 reads CASANSFVGANEKLFF. The CDR3 nucleotides are TGTGCCAGCGCCAATTCATTCGTAGGGGCTAATGAAAAACTGTTTTTT.

The rearrangement joins TRBV19 to TRBJ1-1; D ambiguous. The CDR3 is made up of 11 amino acids. V was trimmed by 5 bases and J by 9 bases, leaving 10 bases between them. Germline CDR1 is LNHDA and CDR2 is SQIVND (reference sequence). The CDR3 is CASSVRDKAFF. The CDR3 nucleotides are TGTGCCAGTAGTGTACGGGATAAAGCTTTCTTT.

The chain recombines TRBV6-5 with TRBJ2-7; weak D call: TRBD2 (6 bases). The CDR3 spans 13 residues. Trimming left V 6 bases short and J 3 bases short, with 12 bases between. Germline assignment: CDR1 MNHEY and CDR2 SVGAGI. Here the CDR3 reads CASRRDSGYEQYF. In DNA form, the CDR3 reads TGTGCCAGCAGAAGGGATAGCGGCTACGAGCAGTACTTC.

The chain employs TRBV5-1 and TRBJ1-4; 8 bases line up with TRBD1. Germline CDR1 SGHRS, CDR2 YFSETQ. The CDR3 sequence is 15 residues long. Unmatched junction bases numbered 5, after V lost 4 bases and J lost 3 bases. The CDR3 spells CASSPGTGPNEKLFF. For the CDR3, the DNA is TGCGCCAGCAGCCCCGGGACAGGCCCTAATGAAAAACTGTTTTTT.

The J gene is TRBJ1-1, the V gene TRBV6-5, with TRBD1 identical over 9 bases. Germline CDR1 MNHEY, CDR2 SVGAGI. The CDR3 runs 14 residues. The trim removed 5 bases at V and 4 bases at J, leaving 5 bases unmatched. The CDR3 region is CASSRQGELTEAFF. The DNA for the CDR3 is TGTGCCAGCAGTAGACAGGGGGAGCTCACTGAAGCTTTCTTT.

The chain carries TRBV7-6 and TRBJ2-3, with D possibly TRBD2 on 6 matching bases. The V and J ends lost 5 bases and 0 bases respectively, with 21 bases between them. The V gene's germline CDR1 is SGHVS and CDR2 FNYEAQ. The CDR3 length is 18 residues. The CDR3 DNA reads as TGTGCCAGCAGCGGGGGACTGGAAGCGCCCTATAGCACAGATACGCAGTATTTT. Translated, it gives CASSGGLEAPYSTDTQYF.